The 2 T cell receptor beta chains below come from one sample, sequenced in a study of T-cell memory formation after mild COVID-19. TCRdb fed the 5' RACE reads into MiXCR, producing one record per CDR3 protein. The repertoire has 400,000 to 500,000 distinct CDR3 sequences, more than 15% of them found once; the top ten carry around a fifth. Material for sequencing was PBMCs or a T cell subset sorted from them (not recorded which). Receptors were obtained from a man in his late teens or twenties who had mild COVID-19 (a few samples of this study predate the infection). Cell type and time point are not known.

The chain uses TRBV6-5 and TRBJ2-1; a weak D match, TRBD2 (6 bases). V shed 2 bases and J shed 0 bases, with 8 bases lying between them. Germline loops: CDR1 MNHEY, CDR2 SVGAGI. The CDR3 is 15 amino acids. The CDR3 bases are TGTGCCAGCAGTTACGACGGGAGCTCCTACAATGAGCAGTTCTTC. Protein: CASSYDGSSYNEQFF.

This chain joins TRBV3-1 and TRBJ2-3, with 7 nucleotides matching TRBD1. The CDR3 contains 17 residues. Germline lookup yields CDR1 LGHDT and CDR2 YNNKEL (reference sequence). With V trimmed by 5 bases and J by 4 bases, 15 bases remained unmatched. This CDR3 is CASSSKGQTSRPDTQYF. DNA of the CDR3: TGTGCCAGCAGCTCTAAGGGACAGACCAGCCGACCAGATACGCAGTATTTT.